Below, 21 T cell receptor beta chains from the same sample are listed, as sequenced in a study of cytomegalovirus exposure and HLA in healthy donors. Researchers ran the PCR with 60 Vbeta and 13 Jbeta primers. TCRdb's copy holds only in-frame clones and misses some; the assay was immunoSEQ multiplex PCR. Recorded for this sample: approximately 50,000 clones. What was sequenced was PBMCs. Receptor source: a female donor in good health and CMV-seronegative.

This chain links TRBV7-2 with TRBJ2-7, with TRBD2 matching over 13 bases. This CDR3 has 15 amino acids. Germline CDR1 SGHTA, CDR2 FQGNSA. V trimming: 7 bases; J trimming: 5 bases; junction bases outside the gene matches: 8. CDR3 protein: CASNLPGLAGNEQYF. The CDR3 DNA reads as TGTGCCAGCAACCTCCCGGGACTAGCGGGGAACGAGCAGTACTTC.

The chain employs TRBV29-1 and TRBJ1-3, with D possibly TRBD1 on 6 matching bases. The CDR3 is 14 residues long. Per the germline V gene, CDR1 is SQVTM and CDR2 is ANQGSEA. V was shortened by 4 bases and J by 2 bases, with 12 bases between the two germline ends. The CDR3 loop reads CSVGVTGTGNTIYF. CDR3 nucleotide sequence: TGCAGCGTTGGGGTTACAGGGACTGGAAACACCATATATTTT.

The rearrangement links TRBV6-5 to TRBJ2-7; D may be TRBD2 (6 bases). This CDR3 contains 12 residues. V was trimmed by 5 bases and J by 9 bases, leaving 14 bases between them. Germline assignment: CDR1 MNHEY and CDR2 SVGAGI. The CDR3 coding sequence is TGTGCCAGCAGTAACCCGACTAGAGGGCAGTACTTC. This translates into CASSNPTRGQYF.

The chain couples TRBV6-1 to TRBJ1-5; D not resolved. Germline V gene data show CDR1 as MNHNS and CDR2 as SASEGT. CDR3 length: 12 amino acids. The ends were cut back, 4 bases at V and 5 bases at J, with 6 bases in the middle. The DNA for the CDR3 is TGTGCCAGCAGTGGCGAGTATCAGCCCCAGCATTTT. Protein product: CASSGEYQPQHF.

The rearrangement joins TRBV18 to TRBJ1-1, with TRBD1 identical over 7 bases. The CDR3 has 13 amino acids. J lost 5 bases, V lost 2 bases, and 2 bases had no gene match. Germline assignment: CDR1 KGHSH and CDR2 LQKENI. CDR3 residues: CASSPDRVTEAFF. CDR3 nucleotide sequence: TGTGCCAGCTCACCAGACAGGGTTACTGAAGCTTTCTTT.

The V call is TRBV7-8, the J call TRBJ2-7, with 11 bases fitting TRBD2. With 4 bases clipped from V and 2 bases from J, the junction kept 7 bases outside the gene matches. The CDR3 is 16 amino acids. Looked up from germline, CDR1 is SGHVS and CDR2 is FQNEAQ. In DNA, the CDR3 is TGTGCCAGCAGCTCCTCTAGCGGGGGGACCACCTACGAGCAGTACTTC. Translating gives CASSSSSGGTTYEQYF.

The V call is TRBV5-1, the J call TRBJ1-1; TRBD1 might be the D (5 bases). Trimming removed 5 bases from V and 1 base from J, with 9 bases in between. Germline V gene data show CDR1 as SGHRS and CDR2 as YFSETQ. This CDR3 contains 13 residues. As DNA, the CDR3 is TGCGCCAGCAGTAGTCAGGGGAACACTGAAGCTTTCTTT. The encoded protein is CASSSQGNTEAFF.

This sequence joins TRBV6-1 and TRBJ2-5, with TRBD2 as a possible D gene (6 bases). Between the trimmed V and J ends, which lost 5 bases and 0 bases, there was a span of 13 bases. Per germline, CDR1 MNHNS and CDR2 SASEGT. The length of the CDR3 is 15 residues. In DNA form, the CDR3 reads TGTGCCAGCAGTCAGCAGGGAGGCGACCAAGAGACCCAGTACTTC. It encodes CASSQQGGDQETQYF.

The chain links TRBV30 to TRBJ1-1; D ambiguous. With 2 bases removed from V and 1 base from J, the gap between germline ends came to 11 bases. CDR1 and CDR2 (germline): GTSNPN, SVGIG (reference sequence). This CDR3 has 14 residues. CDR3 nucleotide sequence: TGTGCCTGGAGTACCTTAAACACGAACACTGAAGCTTTCTTT. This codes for CAWSTLNTNTEAFF.

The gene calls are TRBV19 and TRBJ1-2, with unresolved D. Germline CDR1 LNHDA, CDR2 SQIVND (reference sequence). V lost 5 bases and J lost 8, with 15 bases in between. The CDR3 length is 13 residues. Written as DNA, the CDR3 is TGTGCCAGTAGTCCAGGCCTCGATCGAGGCTACACCTTC. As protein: CASSPGLDRGYTF.

CDR3 nucleotides: TGTGCCATCAGTGAAGCATACCTGGACGAGCAGTACTTC. The encoded protein is CAISEAYLDEQYF. This chain connects TRBV10-3 to TRBJ2-7; D is unclear. CDR3 length: 13 residues. Germline V gives CDR1 ENHRY, CDR2 SYGVKD. Trimming removed 3 bases from V and 5 bases from J, with 11 bases in between.

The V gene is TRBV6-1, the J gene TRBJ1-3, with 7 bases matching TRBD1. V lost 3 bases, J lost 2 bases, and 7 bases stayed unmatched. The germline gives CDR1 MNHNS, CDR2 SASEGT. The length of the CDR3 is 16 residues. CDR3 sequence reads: CASSEDDRAAGNTIYF. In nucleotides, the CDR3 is TGTGCCAGCAGTGAGGACGACAGGGCCGCTGGAAACACCATATATTTT.

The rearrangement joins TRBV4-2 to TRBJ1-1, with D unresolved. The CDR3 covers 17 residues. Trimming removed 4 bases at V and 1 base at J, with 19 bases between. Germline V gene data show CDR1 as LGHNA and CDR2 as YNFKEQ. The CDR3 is CASSPPRGRPGNTEAFF. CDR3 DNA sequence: TGTGCCAGCAGCCCCCCGCGGGGAAGACCGGGGAACACTGAAGCTTTCTTT.

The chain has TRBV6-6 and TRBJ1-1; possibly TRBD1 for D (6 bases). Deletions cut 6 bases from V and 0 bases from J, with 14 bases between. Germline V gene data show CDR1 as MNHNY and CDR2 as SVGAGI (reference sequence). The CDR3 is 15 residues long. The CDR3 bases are TGTGCCAGCAGGGACAGTGGGTTAATGAACACTGAAGCTTTCTTT. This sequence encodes CASRDSGLMNTEAFF.

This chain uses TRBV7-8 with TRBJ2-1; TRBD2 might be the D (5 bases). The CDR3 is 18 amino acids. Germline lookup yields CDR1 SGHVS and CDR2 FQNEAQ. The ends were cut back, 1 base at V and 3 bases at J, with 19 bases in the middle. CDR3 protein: CASSLVLVGLAVYNEQFF. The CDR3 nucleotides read TGTGCCAGCAGCTTAGTCCTAGTTGGGCTAGCCGTCTACAATGAGCAGTTCTTC.

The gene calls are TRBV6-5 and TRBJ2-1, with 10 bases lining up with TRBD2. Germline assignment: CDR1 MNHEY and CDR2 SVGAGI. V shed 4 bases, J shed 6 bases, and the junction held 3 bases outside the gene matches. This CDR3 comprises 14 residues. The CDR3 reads CASSLGLAANEQFF. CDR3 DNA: TGTGCCAGCAGTTTAGGACTAGCGGCCAATGAGCAGTTCTTC.

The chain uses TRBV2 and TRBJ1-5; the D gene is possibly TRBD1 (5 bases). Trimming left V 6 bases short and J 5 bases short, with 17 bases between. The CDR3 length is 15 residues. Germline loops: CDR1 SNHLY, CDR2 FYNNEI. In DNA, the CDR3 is TGTGCCAGCAGGCGGGACCCGGGGATCGATCAGCCCCAGCATTTT. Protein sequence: CASRRDPGIDQPQHF. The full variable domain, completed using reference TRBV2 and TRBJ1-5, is EPEVTQTPSHQVTQMGQEVILRCVPISNHLYFYWYRQILGQKVEFLVSFYNNEISEKSEIFDDQFSVERPDGSNFTLKIRSTKLEDSAMYFCASRRDPGIDQPQHFGDGTRLSIL.

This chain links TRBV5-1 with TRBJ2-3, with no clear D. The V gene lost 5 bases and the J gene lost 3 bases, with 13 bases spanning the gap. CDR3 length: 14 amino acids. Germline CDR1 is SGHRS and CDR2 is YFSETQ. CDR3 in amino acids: CASSHRLITDTQYF. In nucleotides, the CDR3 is TGCGCCAGCAGTCATCGACTGATTACAGATACGCAGTATTTT.

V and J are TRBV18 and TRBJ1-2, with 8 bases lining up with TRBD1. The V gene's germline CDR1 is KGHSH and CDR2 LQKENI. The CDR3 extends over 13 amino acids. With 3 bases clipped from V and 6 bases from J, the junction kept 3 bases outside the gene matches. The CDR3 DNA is TGTGCCAGCTCACCGGGACAGGAACATGGCTACACCTTC. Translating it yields CASSPGQEHGYTF.

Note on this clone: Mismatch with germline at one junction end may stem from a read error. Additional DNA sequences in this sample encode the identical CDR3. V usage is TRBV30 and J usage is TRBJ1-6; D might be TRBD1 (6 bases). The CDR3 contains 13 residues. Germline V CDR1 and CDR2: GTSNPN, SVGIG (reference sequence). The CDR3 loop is CAWSGQDNSPLHF. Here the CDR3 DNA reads TGTGCCTGGAGTGGACAGGATAATTCACCCCTACACTTT.

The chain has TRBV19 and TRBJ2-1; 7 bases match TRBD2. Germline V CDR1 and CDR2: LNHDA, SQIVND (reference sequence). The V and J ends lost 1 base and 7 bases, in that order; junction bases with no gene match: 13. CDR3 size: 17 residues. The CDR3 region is CASSIGRGSYLTNEQFF. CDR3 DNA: TGTGCCAGTAGTATAGGGCGGGGGAGCTACCTGACAAATGAGCAGTTCTTC.